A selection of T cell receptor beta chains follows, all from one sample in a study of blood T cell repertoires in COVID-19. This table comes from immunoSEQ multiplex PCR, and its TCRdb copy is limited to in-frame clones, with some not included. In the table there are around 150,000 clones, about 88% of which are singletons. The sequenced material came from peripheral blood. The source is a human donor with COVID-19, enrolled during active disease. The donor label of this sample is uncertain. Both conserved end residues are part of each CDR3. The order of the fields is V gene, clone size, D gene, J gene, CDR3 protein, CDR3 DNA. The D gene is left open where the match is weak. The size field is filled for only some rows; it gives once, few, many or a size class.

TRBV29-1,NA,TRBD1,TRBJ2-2,CSVQQGADTGELFF,TGCAGCGTCCAACAGGGGGCCGACACCGGGGAGCTGTTTTTT
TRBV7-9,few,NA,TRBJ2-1,CASTTQGNEQFF,TGTGCCAGCACCACCCAGGGGAATGAGCAGTTCTTC
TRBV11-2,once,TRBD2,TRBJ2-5,CASSLGLAGEETQYF,TGTGCCAGCAGCCTTGGACTAGCGGGGGAAGAGACCCAGTACTTC
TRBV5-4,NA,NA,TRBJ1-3,CASSYDGNSGNTIYF,TGTGCCAGCAGCTACGACGGGAACTCTGGAAACACCATATATTTT
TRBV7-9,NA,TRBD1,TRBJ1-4,CASSLRRGQGTNEKLFF,TGTGCCAGCAGCTTAAGAAGGGGGCAGGGAACTAATGAAAAACTGTTTTTT
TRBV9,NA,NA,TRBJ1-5,CASSASDTSNQPQHF,TGTGCCAGCAGCGCCTCAGACACCAGCAATCAGCCCCAGCATTTT
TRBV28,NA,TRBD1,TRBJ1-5,CASRIQGASNQPQHF,TGTGCCAGCAGGATACAGGGGGCGAGCAATCAGCCCCAGCATTTT
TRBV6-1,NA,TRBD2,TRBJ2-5,CASSEGPSGGPRTQYF,TGTGCCAGCAGTGAAGGACCTAGCGGGGGCCCCCGGACCCAGTACTTC
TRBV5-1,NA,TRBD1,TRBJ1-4,CASSLGDSATNEKLFF,TGCGCCAGCAGCTTGGGGGACAGTGCAACTAATGAAAAACTGTTTTTT
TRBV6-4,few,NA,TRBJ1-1,CASSKELYTEAFF,TGTGCCAGCAGTAAGGAGCTTTACACTGAAGCTTTCTTT
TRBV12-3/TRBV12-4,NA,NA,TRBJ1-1,CASSFAAGTEAFF,TGTGCCAGCAGTTTTGCGGCGGGGACTGAAGCTTTCTTT
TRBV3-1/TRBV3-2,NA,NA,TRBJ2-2,CASSPRMAGELFF,TGTGCCAGCAGCCCTAGAATGGCCGGGGAGCTGTTTTTT
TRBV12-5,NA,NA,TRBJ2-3,CASGPNWGLGTDTQYF,TGTGCTAGTGGTCCTAATTGGGGGCTCGGTACAGATACGCAGTATTTT
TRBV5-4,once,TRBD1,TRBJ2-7,CASSSPGQESYEQYF,TGTGCCAGCAGCTCGCCGGGACAGGAGTCCTACGAGCAGTACTTC
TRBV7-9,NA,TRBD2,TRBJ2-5,CASSLTGTSGIKETQYF,TGTGCCAGCAGCTTGACCGGGACTAGCGGAATAAAAGAGACCCAGTACTTC
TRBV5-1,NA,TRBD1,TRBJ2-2,CASSSRQGNTGELFF,TGCGCCAGCAGCTCCCGACAGGGCAACACCGGGGAGCTGTTTTTT
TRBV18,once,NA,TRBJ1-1,CASSPLEATEAFF,TGTGCCAGCTCACCACTAGAGGCCACTGAAGCTTTCTTT
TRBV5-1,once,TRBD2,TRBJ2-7,CASSLQTSGASEQYF,TGCGCCAGCAGCCTACAGACTAGCGGGGCCTCTGAGCAGTACTTC
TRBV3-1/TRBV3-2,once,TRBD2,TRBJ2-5,CASSQGPGLASETQYF,TGTGCCAGCAGCCAAGGGCCGGGACTAGCCTCGGAGACCCAGTACTTC
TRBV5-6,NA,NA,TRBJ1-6,CASSRDTPEYNSPLHF,TGTGCCAGCAGCCGAGACACCCCGGAATATAATTCACCCCTCCACTTT
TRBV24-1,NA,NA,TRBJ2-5,CATSVAGQETQYF,TGTGCCACCAGTGTGGCGGGCCAAGAGACCCAGTACTTC
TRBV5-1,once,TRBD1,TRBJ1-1,CASSGTARVDTEAFF,TGCGCCAGCAGCGGGACAGCCCGTGTGGACACTGAAGCTTTCTTT
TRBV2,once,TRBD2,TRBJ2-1,CASGGGLAGYNEQFF,TGTGCCAGCGGTGGGGGACTAGCGGGCTACAATGAGCAGTTCTTC
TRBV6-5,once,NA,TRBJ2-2,CASSYSRLVTGELFF,TGTGCCAGCAGTTACTCGAGGCTAGTCACCGGGGAGCTGTTTTTT
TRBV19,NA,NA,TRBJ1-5,CASSPQSVGNQPQHF,TGTGCCAGTAGTCCACAAAGCGTGGGCAATCAGCCCCAGCATTTT
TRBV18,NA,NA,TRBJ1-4,CASSPTATNEKLFF,TGTGCCAGCTCCCCGACAGCAACTAATGAAAAACTGTTTTTT
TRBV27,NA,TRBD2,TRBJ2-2,CASSFSGLARNTGELFF,TGTGCCAGCAGTTTTTCGGGACTAGCGAGAAACACCGGGGAGCTGTTTTTT
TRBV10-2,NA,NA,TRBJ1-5,CASSWGGFSNQPQHF,TGCGCCAGCAGTTGGGGGGGCTTTAGCAATCAGCCCCAGCATTTT
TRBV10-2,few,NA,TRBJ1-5,CASSESKGDQPQHF,TGCGCCAGCAGTGAGTCGAAGGGAGATCAGCCCCAGCATTTT
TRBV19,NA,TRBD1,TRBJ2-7,CASSIRQGAHEQYF,TGTGCCAGTAGTATCCGACAGGGGGCCCACGAGCAGTACTTC
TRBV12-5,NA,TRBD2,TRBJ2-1,CASGLFYRGLAGGYNEQFF,TGTGCTAGTGGTTTGTTCTATCGGGGACTAGCGGGGGGCTACAATGAGCAGTTCTTC
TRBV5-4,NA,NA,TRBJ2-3,CASSLGGTSTDTQYF,TGTGCCAGCAGCCTGGGGGGCACTAGCACAGATACGCAGTATTTT
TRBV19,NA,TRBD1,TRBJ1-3,CASGTGGNGISGNTIYF,TGTGCCAGTGGGACAGGGGGGAATGGAATCTCTGGAAACACCATATATTTT
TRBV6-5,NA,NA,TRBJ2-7,CASSSPGSYEQYF,TGTGCCAGCAGCTCGCCAGGGTCCTACGAGCAGTACTTC
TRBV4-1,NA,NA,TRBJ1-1,CASSQLGHQMNTEAFF,TGCGCCAGCAGCCAACTGGGACACCAGATGAACACTGAAGCTTTCTTT
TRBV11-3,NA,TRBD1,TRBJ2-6,CASITGTGVAGANVLTF,TGTGCCAGCATCACCGGGACAGGGGTGGCTGGGGCCAACGTCCTGACTTTC
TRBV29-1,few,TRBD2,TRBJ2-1,CSVGTSGGAGNEQFF,TGCAGCGTTGGGACTAGCGGGGGGGCCGGCAATGAGCAGTTCTTC
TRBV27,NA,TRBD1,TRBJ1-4,CASSLSWTGVNEKLFF,TGTGCCAGCAGTTTATCCTGGACAGGAGTTAATGAAAAACTGTTTTTT
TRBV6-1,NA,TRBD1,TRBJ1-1,CASSDAIQGRNTEAFF,TGTGCCAGCAGTGACGCTATACAGGGGCGGAACACTGAAGCTTTCTTT
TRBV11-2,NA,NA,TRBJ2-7,CASSLMSTVPEQYF,TGTGCCAGCAGCTTAATGAGTACAGTTCCCGAGCAGTACTTC
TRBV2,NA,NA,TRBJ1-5,CASKRGGNQPQHF,TGTGCCAGCAAGCGGGGTGGCAATCAGCCCCAGCATTTT
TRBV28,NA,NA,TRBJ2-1,CASSLPRLGGDEQFF,TGTGCCAGCAGTCTCCCTCGCCTAGGTGGCGATGAGCAGTTCTTC